These 21 T cell receptor beta chains were all obtained from the same sample, sequenced in a study of somatic mutations in cytotoxic T cells in rheumatoid arthritis. The data were produced by immunoSEQ multiplex PCR, yet TCRdb's version contains in-frame clones alone and is incomplete. The sample has roughly 10,000 clones, 85% seen once. Specimen: CD8+ T cells sorted from blood. These receptors were obtained from an adult with rheumatoid arthritis.

CDR3 in amino acids: CASSPDTYGYTF. CDR3 coding DNA: TGCGCCAGCAGCCCGGACACCTATGGCTACACCTTC. This chain uses TRBV4-1 with TRBJ1-2, with D maybe TRBD1 (5 bases). The germline V and J ends were trimmed by 4 bases and 4 bases, with 7 bases remaining between them. This CDR3 spans 12 amino acids. CDR1 is MGHRA, CDR2 YSYEKL, per germline.

This clone was picked up one time. J is TRBJ1-2 and V is TRBV15; TRBD1 might be the D (6 bases). The CDR3 consists of 18 residues. The V end lost 4 bases, the J end lost 4 bases, and 25 bases lay between the germline ends. Germline CDR1 and CDR2: LNHNV and YYDKDF (reference sequence). DNA for the CDR3: TGTGCCACCAGCACAAAACAGGGCGCCGACATTAACCTCTATGGCTACACCTTC. Translated: CATSTKQGADINLYGYTF.

The chain couples TRBV6-5 to TRBJ1-1; D perhaps matches TRBD1 (6 bases). CDR1 and CDR2 (germline): MNHEY, SVGAGI. The germline V and J ends were trimmed by 7 bases and 8 bases, with 17 bases remaining between them. The CDR3 contains 13 residues. The CDR3 coding sequence is TGTGCCAGCACCAGCCGGGGGGCTGGGGAAGCTTTCTTT. This sequence encodes CASTSRGAGEAFF.

The chain uses TRBV29-1 and TRBJ2-1, with 9 bases aligning to TRBD1. CDR3 length: 13 amino acids. The germline V gene has CDR1 SQVTM and CDR2 ANQGSEA. Trimming at V came to 7 bases and at J to 3 bases, leaving 4 bases not matched to a gene. In DNA, the CDR3 is TGCAGCGCTAGGACAGGGGACTACAATGAGCAGTTCTTC. It yields the protein CSARTGDYNEQFF.

The rearrangement joins TRBV7-6 to TRBJ2-3; perhaps TRBD2 as D (6 bases). The V gene's germline CDR1 is SGHVS and CDR2 FNYEAQ. The CDR3 consists of 16 residues. V lost 3 bases to trimming and J lost 4 bases, with 17 bases between them. The CDR3 DNA is TGTGCCAGCAGCTTGATGGCTAGCGAGATCGCAGATACGCAGTATTTT. Amino acid sequence: CASSLMASEIADTQYF. Filled out from reference TRBV7-6 and TRBJ2-3, the complete variable domain reads GAGVSQSPRYKVTKRGQDVALRCDPISGHVSLYWYRQALGQGPEFLTYFNYEAQQDKSGLPNDRFSAERPEGSISTLTIQRTEQRDSAMYRCASSLMASEIADTQYFGPGTRLTVL.

The J gene is TRBJ2-7, the V gene TRBV12-5; 8 bases are a match to TRBD2. CDR1 LGHNT and CDR2 FRNRAP come from the germline V gene. The V gene end was trimmed by 1 base and the J gene end by 3 bases; junction bases not matched to a gene: 5. The CDR3 covers 15 residues. The CDR3 here is CASGLGGGLVYEQYF. As DNA, the CDR3 is TGTGCTAGTGGTTTGGGCGGGGGGTTGGTCTACGAGCAGTACTTC.

The CDR3 loop reads CASSPRGGFNEQYF. CDR3 bases: TGTGCCAGCTCACCACGGGGGGGCTTCAACGAGCAGTACTTC. This rearrangement joins TRBV18 to TRBJ2-7, with TRBD2 as a possible D gene (7 bases). Germline V lookup: CDR1 KGHSH, CDR2 LQKENI. The CDR3 runs to 14 residues. V was pared by 1 base and J by 5 bases, with 12 bases between.

The CDR3 DNA reads TGTGCCAGCAGCGGGGGGAGCTCCTACAATGAGCAGTTCTTC. Protein sequence: CASSGGSSYNEQFF. V and J are TRBV9 and TRBJ2-1, with D possibly called TRBD1 or TRBD2 (5 bases each). Per germline, CDR1 SGDLS and CDR2 YYNGEE. Trimming took off 3 bases at V and 0 bases at J, with 7 bases between the two ends. This CDR3 is 14 amino acids long. Full variable domain (missing parts from reference TRBV9 and TRBJ2-1): DSGVTQTPKHLITATGQRVTLRCSPRSGDLSVYWYQQSLDQGLQFLIQYYNGEERAKGNILERFSAQQFPDLHSELNLSSLELGDSALYFCASSGGSSYNEQFFGPGTRLTVL.

This chain connects TRBV4-1 to TRBJ2-2; TRBD1 matches 7 bases. This CDR3 contains 17 residues. V was clipped by 3 bases and J by 4 bases; unmatched bases: 11. Germline loops: CDR1 MGHRA, CDR2 YSYEKL. As DNA, the CDR3 is TGCGCCAGCAGCCAGCAACAACAGGGGTCGGTCACCGGGGAGCTGTTTTTT. Translated: CASSQQQQGSVTGELFF.

The rearrangement links TRBV6-1 to TRBJ2-7; tentative D call: TRBD2 (6 bases). V lost 6 bases, J lost 2 bases, and 17 bases lay in between. CDR3 size: 15 residues. Germline loops: CDR1 MNHNS, CDR2 SASEGT. CDR3 DNA: TGTGCCAGCAGCGCGGGTAGGGAGGATACCTACGAGCAGTACTTC. Amino acid sequence: CASSAGREDTYEQYF.

This chain joins TRBV11-2 and TRBJ1-4; perhaps TRBD1 as D (6 bases). Germline-derived CDR1 and CDR2 are SGHAT and FQNNGV. The V and J ends lost 5 bases and 11 bases respectively, with 18 bases between them. The CDR3 consists of 14 residues. The CDR3 region is CASSRRGAGDKLFF. The CDR3 DNA follows: TGTGCCAGCAGCCGTCGGGGGGCAGGGGACAAACTGTTTTTT.

The CDR3 spells CASSFLDNYGYTF. The DNA of the CDR3 is TGTGCCAGCAGCTTTCTCGACAACTATGGCTACACCTTC. The rearrangement links TRBV7-2 to TRBJ1-2; D unclear. V shed 3 bases and J shed 2 bases, with 7 bases lying between them. Germline V CDR1 and CDR2: SGHTA, FQGNSA. The CDR3 is 13 residues long.

This rearrangement joins TRBV6-6 to TRBJ2-5; 10 bases agree with TRBD2. The end of the DNA is better explained by TRBJ2-7, so the J call may be wrong. The germline V gene has CDR1 MNHNY and CDR2 SVGAGI (reference sequence). The CDR3 is 16 residues long. The DNA for the CDR3 is TGTGCCAGCAGTTCCCGGACTAGCGGCAACTCCTACGAGCAGTACTTC. Translated: CASSSRTSGNSYEQYF.

The chain couples TRBV29-1 to TRBJ2-3, with 9 bases fitting TRBD2. The CDR3 extends over 14 amino acids. Looked up from germline, CDR1 is SQVTM and CDR2 is ANQGSEA. Germline trimming cut 8 bases from V and 0 bases from J; bases unmatched to any gene: 6. In nucleotides, the CDR3 is TGCAGCACCCTCACTAGCGGGAGCACAGATACGCAGTATTTT. Its protein product is CSTLTSGSTDTQYF.

The count of this clone is one. The chain links TRBV14 to TRBJ1-1; D unclear. The CDR3 is 14 residues long. Trimming left V 1 base short and J 1 base short, with 7 bases between. Germline V gene data show CDR1 as SGHDN and CDR2 as FVKESK. CDR3 in DNA: TGTGCCAGCAGCCAAGGGTTAAGGAACACTGAAGCTTTCTTT. Translating gives CASSQGLRNTEAFF.

The rearrangement joins TRBV6-4 to TRBJ2-3; 8 nucleotides line up with TRBD2. Trimming cost V 9 bases and J 2 bases; bases outside gene matches: 7. Per germline, CDR1 MRHNA and CDR2 SNTAGT. The CDR3 consists of 14 residues. The CDR3 DNA follows: TGTGCCAGTCAAGCGGGAGCTACCACAGATACGCAGTATTTT. Its protein is CASQAGATTDTQYF.

The V call is TRBV9, the J call TRBJ2-7; D gene uncertain. Trimming removed 4 bases at V and 3 bases at J, with 8 bases between. CDR1 SGDLS and CDR2 YYNGEE come from the germline V gene. The CDR3 extends over 12 amino acids. CDR3 sequence: CASSPGLYEQYF. CDR3 nucleotides: TGTGCCAGCAGCCCGGGCCTCTACGAGCAGTACTTC.

A note on this clone: The identical CDR3 is also encoded by other nucleotide sequences in the sample. J is TRBJ1-2 and V is TRBV2, with 7 bases identical to TRBD1. The ends lost 10 bases at V and 6 bases at J; junction bases unmatched: 11. CDR3 length: 13 amino acids. CDR1 is SNHLY and CDR2 is FYNNEI in the germline V gene. The CDR3 region has the DNA TGTGCCACTGGGGGGGCAGGGGGTGATGGCTACACCTTC. Its translation is CATGGAGGDGYTF. Full variable domain (remainder filled in from reference TRBV2 and TRBJ1-2): EPEVTQTPSHQVTQMGQEVILRCVPISNHLYFYWYRQILGQKVEFLVSFYNNEISEKSEIFDDQFSVERPDGSNFTLKIRSTKLEDSAMYFCATGGAGGDGYTFGSGTRLTVV.

The chain uses TRBV12-5 and TRBJ1-2, with D possibly TRBD1 on 5 matching bases. Germline lookup yields CDR1 LGHNT and CDR2 FRNRAP. The germline V and J ends were trimmed by 0 bases and 5 bases, with 7 bases remaining between them. There are 13 residues in the CDR3. The CDR3, as DNA: TGTGCTAGTGGTTTGGTTGGGGCGTATGGCTACACCTTC. It codes for CASGLVGAYGYTF.

The CDR3 DNA reads as TGTGCCAGCAATGGGTTGGGGGCAGCCTACAATGAGCAGTTCTTC. Translated, it gives CASNGLGAAYNEQFF. This rearrangement joins TRBV27 to TRBJ2-1, with D possibly TRBD1 on 6 matching bases. The germline V gene encodes CDR1 MNHEY and CDR2 SMNVEV (reference sequence). The CDR3 length is 15 residues. The germline V and J ends were trimmed by 7 bases and 2 bases, with 15 bases remaining between them.

The chain links TRBV13 to TRBJ1-5; D possibly corresponds to TRBD1 (6 bases). The germline V gene has CDR1 PRHDT and CDR2 FYEKMQ (reference sequence). CDR3 size: 13 residues. The V end was cut by 4 bases, the J end by 4 bases, with 8 bases between. CDR3: CASSSDRNQPQHF. CDR3 nucleotide sequence: TGTGCCAGCAGCTCGGACAGAAATCAGCCCCAGCATTTT.